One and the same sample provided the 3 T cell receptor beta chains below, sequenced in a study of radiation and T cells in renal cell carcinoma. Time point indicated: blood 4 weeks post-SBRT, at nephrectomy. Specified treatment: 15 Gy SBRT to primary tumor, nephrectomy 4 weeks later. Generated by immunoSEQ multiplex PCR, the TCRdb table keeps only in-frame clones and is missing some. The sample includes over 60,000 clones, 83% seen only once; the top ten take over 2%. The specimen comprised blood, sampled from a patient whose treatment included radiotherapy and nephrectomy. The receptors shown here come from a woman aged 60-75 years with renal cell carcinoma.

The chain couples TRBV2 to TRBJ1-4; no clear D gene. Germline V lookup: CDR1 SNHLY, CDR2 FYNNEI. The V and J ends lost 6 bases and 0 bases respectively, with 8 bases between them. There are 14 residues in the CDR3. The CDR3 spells CASRAGATNEKLFF. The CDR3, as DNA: TGTGCCAGCAGGGCAGGAGCAACTAATGAAAAACTGTTTTTT.

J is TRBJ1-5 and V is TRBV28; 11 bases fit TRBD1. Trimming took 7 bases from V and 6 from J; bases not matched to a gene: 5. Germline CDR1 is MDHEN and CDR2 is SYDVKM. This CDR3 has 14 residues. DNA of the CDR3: TGTGCCAGCACCCTAGGGACAGGGGGTCAGCCCCAGCATTTT. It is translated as CASTLGTGGQPQHF.

The CDR3 sequence is CASHGGGVGITEAFF. DNA of the CDR3: TGTGCCAGCCACGGGGGGGGCGTTGGTATCACTGAAGCTTTCTTT. The chain joins TRBV18 to TRBJ1-1, with D perhaps TRBD1 (6 bases). Looked up from germline, CDR1 is KGHSH and CDR2 is LQKENI. The CDR3 is made up of 15 amino acids. Trimming left V 8 bases short and J 4 bases short, with 20 bases between.